This TCR beta chain was sequenced during a study of a mutant IDH1 vaccine in newly diagnosed glioma. Study as a whole: Treated individuals were around 62% male and roughly 38% female, averaging roughly 39 years of age. Study-level results: It was about 93% of patients that developed vaccine-induced immune responses. Among top peripheral T cell clonotypes, changes seemed unrelated to pseudoprogression.

The V gene lost 6 bases and the J gene lost 5 bases, with 14 bases spanning the gap. The CDR3 has 14 residues. Germline CDR1 reads SGHRS; CDR2 reads YFSETQ. Time point noted: baseline, week 1 (first vaccination visit). As to treatment: pre-vaccination baseline after standard-of-care therapy. Each astrocytoma in the donors was new, WHO grade 3 or 4, IDH1-mutant and ATRX-lost. Concerning this clone: The target antigen is unknown.

Profiled with immunoSEQ multiplex PCR; TCRdb holds only in-frame clones, not every one. This table has tens of thousands of clones, roughly 78% appearing once. The specimen comprised PBMCs, sampled from a glioma patient treated with radiotherapy, temozolomide or both. This clonotype was sampled from a man between 50 and 59 years old with glioma. The chain links TRBV5-1 to TRBJ1-4, with D possibly being TRBD1 (5 bases). DNA for the CDR3: TGCGCCAGCACCTCTGCGGGGGGGAATGAAAAACTGTTTTTT. This gives the protein CASTSAGGNEKLFF.